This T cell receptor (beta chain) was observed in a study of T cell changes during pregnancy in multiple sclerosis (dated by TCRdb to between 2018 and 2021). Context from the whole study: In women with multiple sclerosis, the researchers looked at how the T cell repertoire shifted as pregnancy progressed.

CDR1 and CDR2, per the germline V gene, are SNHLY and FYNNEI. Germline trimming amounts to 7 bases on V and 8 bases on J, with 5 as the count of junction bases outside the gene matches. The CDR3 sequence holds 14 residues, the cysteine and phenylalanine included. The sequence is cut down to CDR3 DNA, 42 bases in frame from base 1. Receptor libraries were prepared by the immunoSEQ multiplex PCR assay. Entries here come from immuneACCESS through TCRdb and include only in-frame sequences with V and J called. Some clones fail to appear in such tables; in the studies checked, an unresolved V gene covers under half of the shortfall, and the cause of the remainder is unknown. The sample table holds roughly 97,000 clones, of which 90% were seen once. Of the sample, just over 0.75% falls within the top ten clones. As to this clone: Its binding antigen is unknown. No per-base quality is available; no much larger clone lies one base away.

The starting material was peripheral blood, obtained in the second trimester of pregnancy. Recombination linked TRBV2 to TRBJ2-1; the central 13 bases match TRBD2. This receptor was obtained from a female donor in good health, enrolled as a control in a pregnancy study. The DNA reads TGTGCCAGCACTCGGACTAGCGGGAGCGATGAGCAGTTCTTC. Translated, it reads CASTRTSGSDEQFF. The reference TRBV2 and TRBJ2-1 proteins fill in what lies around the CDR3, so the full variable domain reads EPEVTQTPSHQVTQMGQEVILRCVPISNHLYFYWYRQILGQKVEFLVSFYNNEISEKSEIFDDQFSVERPDGSNFTLKIRSTKLEDSAMYFCASTRTSGSDEQFFGPGTRLTVL.